The 18 T cell receptor beta chains in this list originate from one sample, sequenced in a study of T cell changes during pregnancy in multiple sclerosis. Sequencing was performed with immunoSEQ multiplex PCR; in TCRdb, only in-frame clones are kept and a portion is missing. The sample carries 45,000 or so clones, 75% to 95% recorded once. The specimen was CD8+ T cells from peripheral blood mononuclear cells, collected after pregnancy. Receptors originate from a female donor with multiple sclerosis, enrolled in a pregnancy study.

The V gene is TRBV7-6, the J gene TRBJ2-6; 7 nucleotides agree with TRBD1. J gave up 1 base and V 1 base, and 7 bases lay outside the gene matches. Per the germline V gene, CDR1 is SGHVS and CDR2 is FNYEAQ. There are 18 residues in the CDR3. CDR3 sequence (DNA): TGTGCCAGCAGCTTAGGGCAGGGGGTATTGTCTGGGGCCAACGTCCTGACTTTC. It translates to CASSLGQGVLSGANVLTF.

V gene TRBV9 combines with J gene TRBJ2-3; 9 bases align to TRBD2. The CDR3 length is 18 residues. Germline V lookup: CDR1 SGDLS, CDR2 YYNGEE. The V and J ends lost 4 bases and 0 bases, in that order; junction bases with no gene match: 12. CDR3 sequence reads: CASSPTGSAGGSTDTQYF. CDR3 nucleotides: TGTGCCAGCAGCCCCACAGGTTCGGCGGGGGGGAGCACAGATACGCAGTATTTT.

This clone was seen a single time. The chain joins TRBV19 to TRBJ1-5, with D unclear. Trimming removed 3 bases from V and 6 bases from J, with 12 bases in between. Germline loops: CDR1 LNHDA, CDR2 SQIVND (reference sequence). The CDR3 runs to 14 residues. CDR3 loop: CASSIPGLGQPQHF. The CDR3 DNA reads as TGTGCCAGTAGTATCCCCGGGTTGGGTCAGCCCCAGCATTTT.

V is TRBV19 and J is TRBJ1-1; D may be TRBD1 (6 bases). CDR1 and CDR2 (germline): LNHDA, SQIVND (reference sequence). V was clipped by 5 bases and J by 5 bases, with 12 bases between them. The CDR3 loop spans 13 amino acids. The CDR3 DNA reads as TGTGCCAGTAGTGTTAAGGGGGGGACTGAAGCTTTCTTT. It is translated as CASSVKGGTEAFF.

The chain recombines TRBV29-1 with TRBJ2-1; TRBD2 matches 10 bases. Germline V gives CDR1 SQVTM, CDR2 ANQGSEA. This CDR3 has 14 residues. V was clipped by 6 bases and J by 5 bases; unmatched bases: 7. CDR3 residues: CSVDGTSANNEQFF. In nucleotides, the CDR3 is TGCAGCGTGGACGGGACTAGCGCCAACAATGAGCAGTTCTTC.

The rearrangement joins TRBV5-6 to TRBJ2-7; 8 bases line up with TRBD1. Trimming at V came to 2 bases and at J to 7 bases, leaving 14 bases not matched to a gene. The CDR3 loop spans 16 amino acids. CDR1 and CDR2 from the germline V gene are SGHDT and YYEEEE. CDR3 sequence (DNA): TGTGCCAGCAGCTTCTCCAGGGGGCTGGGTTCGAGGGAGCAGTACTTC. Translation: CASSFSRGLGSREQYF.

The V and J genes are TRBV30 and TRBJ2-1, with D tentatively TRBD2 (5 bases). The V end lost 0 bases, the J end lost 10 bases, and 10 bases lay between the germline ends. The CDR3 runs 12 residues. In germline, CDR1 is GTSNPN, CDR2 SVGIG (reference sequence). The CDR3 region has the DNA TGTGCCTGGAGTGTACTCGCGGGCGAGCAGTTCTTC. Its translation: CAWSVLAGEQFF.

This chain joins TRBV27 and TRBJ2-1; TRBD2 agrees at 9 bases. This CDR3 is built from 16 residues. V gave up 0 bases and J gave up 2 bases; unmatched junction bases: 2. Per germline, CDR1 MNHEY and CDR2 SMNVEV (reference sequence). The CDR3 DNA reads TGTGCCAGCAGTTTATCGCTAGCGGGGACCTACAATGAGCAGTTCTTC. The encoded protein is CASSLSLAGTYNEQFF.

The gene calls are TRBV30 and TRBJ1-2; 8 bases line up with TRBD1. V was pared by 5 bases and J by 6 bases, with 5 bases of the junction left unmatched. The CDR3 is made up of 12 amino acids. The germline V gene encodes CDR1 GTSNPN and CDR2 SVGIG (reference sequence). As DNA, the CDR3 is TGTGCCTGGGGAACAGGGGGAGATGGCTACACCTTC. Translating gives CAWGTGGDGYTF.

This clone was observed a single time. The rearrangement links TRBV27 to TRBJ2-1; TRBD2 matches at 11 bases. V lost 5 bases to trimming and J lost 7 bases; unmatched junction nucleotides: 7. The length of the CDR3 is 15 residues. Germline lookup yields CDR1 MNHEY and CDR2 SMNVEV (reference sequence). DNA for the CDR3: TGTGCCAGCAGTGGGCTACTAGCGGGGGAGAATGAGCAGTTCTTC. Translation: CASSGLLAGENEQFF.

The CDR3 bases are TGTGCCAGCAGGGGGCTTGGCAATCAGCCCCAGCATTTT. As protein: CASRGLGNQPQHF. The J gene is TRBJ1-5, the V gene TRBV27; maybe TRBD1 (5 bases). The V end lost 6 bases, the J end lost 2 bases, and 8 bases lay between the germline ends. CDR1 is MNHEY and CDR2 is SMNVEV in the germline V gene (reference sequence). This CDR3 has 13 residues.

CDR3 sequence reads: CASSFLSGGLNEQFF. DNA of the CDR3: TGTGCCAGCAGCTTTCTAAGCGGGGGCCTCAATGAGCAGTTCTTC. V is TRBV7-2 and J is TRBJ2-1; 8 nucleotides match TRBD2. Germline V lookup: CDR1 SGHTA, CDR2 FQGNSA. Trimming at V came to 3 bases and at J to 6 bases, leaving 7 bases not matched to a gene. The CDR3 contains 15 residues.

CDR3 protein: CASSDATGGQPQHF. CDR3 coding DNA: TGTGCCAGCAGTGACGCAACAGGGGGCCAGCCCCAGCATTTT. This rearrangement joins TRBV6-1 to TRBJ1-5; 9 positions agree with TRBD1. Trimming at V came to 3 bases and at J to 7 bases, leaving 4 bases not matched to a gene. CDR3 length equals 14 residues. Germline assignment: CDR1 MNHNS and CDR2 SASEGT.

This clone showed up just once. The rearrangement joins TRBV2 to TRBJ1-2, with 9 bases lining up with TRBD1. Trimming took 2 bases from V and 3 from J; bases not matched to a gene: 4. The length of the CDR3 is 15 residues. Germline V gene data show CDR1 as SNHLY and CDR2 as FYNNEI. For the CDR3, the DNA is TGTGCCAGCAGTGAATCTACAGGGGGCCACTATGGCTACACCTTC. Translation: CASSESTGGHYGYTF.

This clone was seen more than once but under ten times. This chain joins TRBV5-4 and TRBJ1-1; 7 bases are a match to TRBD1. V lost 3 bases and J lost 1; bases outside the gene matches: 3. The CDR3 has 14 amino acids. Germline CDR1 SGHNT, CDR2 YYREEE (reference sequence). CDR3 amino acids: CASSWGQRNTEAFF. CDR3 bases: TGTGCCAGCAGCTGGGGACAGAGGAACACTGAAGCTTTCTTT.

The V and J genes are TRBV6-1 and TRBJ2-3; 8 bases match TRBD2. V shed 7 bases and J 6 bases; nucleotides not matched to a gene: 6. Germline loops: CDR1 MNHNS, CDR2 SASEGT. The CDR3 loop spans 13 amino acids. The CDR3 nucleotides are TGTGCCAGCACGGGGGGGCCGAATGATACGCAGTATTTT. It yields the protein CASTGGPNDTQYF.

J is TRBJ1-2 and V is TRBV19; D may be TRBD1 (6 bases). The CDR3 length is 14 residues. Germline values: CDR1 LNHDA, CDR2 SQIVND (reference sequence). Trimming shortened V by 3 bases and J by 4 bases, and 12 bases separated the two germline ends. This CDR3 is CASSIWTEPYGYTF. For the CDR3, the DNA is TGTGCCAGTAGTATCTGGACAGAACCCTATGGCTACACCTTC.

The J gene is TRBJ2-7, the V gene TRBV5-1, with D uncertain. Trimming pared 4 bases from V and 2 bases from J, leaving 7 bases between. The CDR3 runs to 12 residues. Germline CDR1 is SGHRS and CDR2 is YFSETQ. The CDR3 DNA sequence: TGCGCCAGCAGCCCCAATGCCTACGAGCAGTACTTC. Translating gives CASSPNAYEQYF.